What follows is one T cell receptor beta chain and its context. Its antigen is not yet known. Its ends do not fully match the called genes, so a read error is possible. Libraries were prepared through RACE. Instrument on record: NextSeq 500. During library preparation, unique molecular identifiers were attached to individual cDNA molecules so that TCRs could be counted quantitatively and reproducibly. Both TCR alpha and TCR beta chains were sequenced from each blood RNA sample. From the authors' description of their analysis: Samples had a median of roughly 87,000 TCRs, with a range from about 23,224 to 750,000. The Decombinator software suite was used to annotate V, J and CDR3 in the TCR reads. For PS versus PT1 abundance plots, all samples were subsampled to the same number of TCRs (28,000). TCRs were defined as expanded if absent before sensitization and observed at least eight times at the 2-week time point. Starting from the raw public reads, TCRdb applied fastp trimming at Q25, assembled clones with MiXCR and retained in-frame beta chains. Identical CDR3 protein sequences are pooled into one entry, listed with their most common genes and DNA. TCRdb's processing, not the authors' own work, is the source of the V and J calls. This sample is represented by roughly 100,000 distinct CDR3 sequences; about 11% of them were singletons. The ten largest clones represent roughly 3.5% of the sample.

The sample originates from a study of human T cells and chemical hapten exposure (dated by TCRdb to 2020 to 2022). For the wider study: For sensitization, 2% DPC in acetone was applied to a 2 cm by 2 cm area of upper inner arm skin. Throughout the study period of 20 to 30 weeks, patients also received therapeutic DPC doses to the scalp every week. Patch testing was performed on the upper back with Finn chambers containing 0.01% DPC, and the patch tests were scored after 6 days according to International Contact Dermatitis Research Group standards. The mostly female patient cohort included alopecia areata with under or over 50% scalp involvement, alopecia totalis and alopecia universalis. The libraries were sequenced as a pool, and the TCR yield per sample differed mostly because of small variations in library volumes within the pool. In alopecia patients, the study followed how the peripheral blood TCR repertoire changed in vivo over primary and secondary sensitization to diphenylcyclopropenone (DPC), a hapten. Patient blood was sampled pre-sensitization (week 0) and at 2, 6 and about 24 weeks after DPC sensitization. Nearly 30 alopecia patients provided blood for TCR sequencing at one to four time points (pre-sensitization, 2, 6 and 24 weeks).

The CDR3 goes from the cysteine to the phenylalanine over 13 residues. The CDR3 DNA has 39 bases and is translated from base 1. The germline V gene provides CDR1 SGHTA and CDR2 FQGNSA. The sample's time point label is to be understood as: patch test 1, 2 weeks after DPC sensitization. The treatment or condition label here, explained by the study, means: therapeutic diphenylcyclopropenone sensitization with weekly scalp DPC. Blood at each patch-test visit was drawn before the patch test was applied. Patients were considered eligible if aged 18 to 70, diagnosed with alopecia and deemed suitable for DPC therapy, and patients were excluded if pregnant. Total RNA was isolated from unfractionated whole blood collected in Tempus Blood RNA tubes. General study outcomes and caveats: The number of TCRs above 1 in 1000 frequency did not change with DPC sensitization; there was no evidence of global repertoire structure alterations. All patients had alopecia, a presumed autoimmune disease, so their immune response might differ from that of healthy individuals. Repeated subsampling changed both the strength of the expansion versus patch-test correlation and the threshold at which the correlation became significant. Significantly more large CDR3 similarity clusters were formed by expanded TCRs than by pre-sensitization or healthy control sets, consistent with antigen-driven responses. Patch test score correlated positively with the number of PT1 expanded TCRs, reaching significance at thresholds 8, 16 and 32 but not at 4.

The TCR sequence derives from a woman between 40 and 50 years old with alopecia areata. Some clones in this sample may be carry-over from other donors' samples. The sequenced sample was whole blood, obtained in connection with sensitization to the hapten diphenylcyclopropenone (DPC). This chain joins TRBV7-2 to TRBJ2-2; TRBD2 fits 7 bases in the junction. The DNA sequence is TGTGCCTGCAGCCGGACTAGAACCGGGGAGCTGTTTTTT. Translated, this gives CACSRTRTGELFF.